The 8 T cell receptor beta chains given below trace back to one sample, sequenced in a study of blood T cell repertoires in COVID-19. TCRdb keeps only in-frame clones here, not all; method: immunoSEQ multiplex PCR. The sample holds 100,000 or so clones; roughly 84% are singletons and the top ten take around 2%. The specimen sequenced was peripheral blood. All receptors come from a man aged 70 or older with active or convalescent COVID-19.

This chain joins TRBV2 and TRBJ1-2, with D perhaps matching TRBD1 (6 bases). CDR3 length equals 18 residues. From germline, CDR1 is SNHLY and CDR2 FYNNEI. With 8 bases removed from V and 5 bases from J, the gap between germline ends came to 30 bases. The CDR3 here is CASRPGRAGEILIYGYTF. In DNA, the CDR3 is TGTGCCAGCCGACCTGGAAGGGCAGGGGAGATACTAATATATGGCTACACCTTC.

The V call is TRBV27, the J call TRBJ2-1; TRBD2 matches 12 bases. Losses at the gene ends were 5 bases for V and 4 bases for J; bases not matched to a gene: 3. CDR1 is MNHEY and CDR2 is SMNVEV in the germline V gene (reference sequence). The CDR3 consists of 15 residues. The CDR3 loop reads CASSKLAGGYNEQFF. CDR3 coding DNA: TGTGCCAGCAGTAAACTAGCGGGGGGATACAATGAGCAGTTCTTC.

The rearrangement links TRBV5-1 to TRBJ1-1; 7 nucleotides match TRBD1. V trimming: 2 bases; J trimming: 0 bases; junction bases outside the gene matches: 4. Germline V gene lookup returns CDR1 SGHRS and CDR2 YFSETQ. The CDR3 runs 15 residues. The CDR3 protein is CASSLRQGMNTEAFF. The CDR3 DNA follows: TGCGCCAGCAGCTTAAGACAGGGAATGAACACTGAAGCTTTCTTT.

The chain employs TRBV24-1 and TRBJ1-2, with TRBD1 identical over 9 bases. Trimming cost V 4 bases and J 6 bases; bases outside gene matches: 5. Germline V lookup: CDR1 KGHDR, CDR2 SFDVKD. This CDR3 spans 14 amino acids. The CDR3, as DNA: TGTGCCACCAGTGACCGAGGGACAGGGAATGGCTACACCTTC. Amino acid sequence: CATSDRGTGNGYTF.

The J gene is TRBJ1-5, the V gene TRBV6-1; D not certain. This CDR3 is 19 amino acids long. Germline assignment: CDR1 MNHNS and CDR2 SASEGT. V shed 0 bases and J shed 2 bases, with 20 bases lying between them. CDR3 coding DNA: TGTGCCAGCAGTGAAGCGTTCGAACTCAACAACAGCCGCAATCAGCCCCAGCATTTT. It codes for CASSEAFELNNSRNQPQHF.

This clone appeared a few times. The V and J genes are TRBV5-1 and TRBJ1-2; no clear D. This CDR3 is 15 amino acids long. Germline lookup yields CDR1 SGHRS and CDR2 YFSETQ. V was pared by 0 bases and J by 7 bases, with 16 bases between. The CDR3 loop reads CASSLEAGLVGGYTF. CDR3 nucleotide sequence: TGCGCCAGCAGCTTGGAAGCAGGTCTTGTTGGTGGCTACACCTTC. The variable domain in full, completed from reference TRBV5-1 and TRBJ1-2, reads KAGVTQTPRYLIKTRGQQVTLSCSPISGHRSVSWYQQTPGQGLQFLFEYFSETQRNKGNFPGRFSGRQFSNSRSEMNVSTLELGDSALYLCASSLEAGLVGGYTFGSGTRLTVV.

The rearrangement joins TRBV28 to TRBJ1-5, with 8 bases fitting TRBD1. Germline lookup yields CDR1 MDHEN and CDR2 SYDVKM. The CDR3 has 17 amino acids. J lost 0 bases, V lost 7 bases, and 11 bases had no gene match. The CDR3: CASTPGGASVSNQPQHF. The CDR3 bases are TGTGCCAGCACCCCAGGGGGCGCCTCTGTTAGCAATCAGCCCCAGCATTTT.

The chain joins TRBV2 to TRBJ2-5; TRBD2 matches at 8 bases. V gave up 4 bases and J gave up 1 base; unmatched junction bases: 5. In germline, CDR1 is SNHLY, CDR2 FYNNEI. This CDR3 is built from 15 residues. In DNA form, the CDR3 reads TGTGCCAGCAGTGGGATAGCGGGGACCCAAGAGACCCAGTACTTC. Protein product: CASSGIAGTQETQYF.